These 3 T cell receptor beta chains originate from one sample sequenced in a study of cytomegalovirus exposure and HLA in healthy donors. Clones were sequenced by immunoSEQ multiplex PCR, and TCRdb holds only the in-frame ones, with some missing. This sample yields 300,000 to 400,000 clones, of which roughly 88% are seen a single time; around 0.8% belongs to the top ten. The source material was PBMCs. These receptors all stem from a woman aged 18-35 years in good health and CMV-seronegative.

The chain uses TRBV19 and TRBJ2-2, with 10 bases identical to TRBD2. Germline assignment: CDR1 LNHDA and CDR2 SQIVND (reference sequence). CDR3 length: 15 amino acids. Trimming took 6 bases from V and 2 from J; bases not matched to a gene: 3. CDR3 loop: CASRTSGVNTGELFF. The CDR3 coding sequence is TGTGCCAGTAGAACTAGCGGGGTAAACACCGGGGAGCTGTTTTTT.

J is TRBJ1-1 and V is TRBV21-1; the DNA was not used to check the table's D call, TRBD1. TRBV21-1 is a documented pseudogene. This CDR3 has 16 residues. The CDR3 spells CASSKGPTGVNTEAFF. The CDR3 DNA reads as TGTGCCAGCAGCAAAGGACCGACAGGGGTGAACACTGAAGCTTTCTTT.

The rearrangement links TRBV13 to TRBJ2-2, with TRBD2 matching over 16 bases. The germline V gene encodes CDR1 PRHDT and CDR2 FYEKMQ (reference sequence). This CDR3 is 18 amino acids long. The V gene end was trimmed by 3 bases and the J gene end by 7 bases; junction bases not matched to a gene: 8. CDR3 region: CASSLGTSGRALHGELFF. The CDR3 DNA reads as TGTGCCAGCAGCTTGGGGACTAGCGGGAGGGCCTTACACGGGGAGCTGTTTTTT. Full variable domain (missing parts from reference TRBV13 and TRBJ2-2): AAGVIQSPRHLIKEKRETATLKCYPIPRHDTVYWYQQGPGQDPQFLISFYEKMQSDKGSIPDRFSAQQFSDYHSELNMSSLELGDSALYFCASSLGTSGRALHGELFFGEGSRLTVL.